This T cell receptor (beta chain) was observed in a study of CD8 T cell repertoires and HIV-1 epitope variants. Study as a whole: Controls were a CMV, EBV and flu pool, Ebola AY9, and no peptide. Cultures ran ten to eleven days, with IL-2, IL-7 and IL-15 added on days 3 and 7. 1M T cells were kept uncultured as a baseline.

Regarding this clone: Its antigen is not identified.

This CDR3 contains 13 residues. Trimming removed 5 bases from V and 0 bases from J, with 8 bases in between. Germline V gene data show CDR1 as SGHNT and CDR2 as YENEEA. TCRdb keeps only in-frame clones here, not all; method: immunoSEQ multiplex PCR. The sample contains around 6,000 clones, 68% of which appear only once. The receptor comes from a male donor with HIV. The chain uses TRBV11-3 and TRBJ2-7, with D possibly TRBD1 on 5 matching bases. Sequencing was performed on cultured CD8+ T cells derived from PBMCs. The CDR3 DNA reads TGTGCCAGCAGCGACAGTTACTCCTACGAGCAGTACTTC. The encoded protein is CASSDSYSYEQYF.